The T cell receptor (beta chain) described here comes from a study of blood T cells in healthy people across ages. Points from the study as a whole: It was held that the diversity estimates obtained from one million T cells were underestimates.

The CDR3 extends over 14 amino acids. With 5 bases removed from V and 6 bases from J, the gap between germline ends came to 15 bases. Germline values: CDR1 LGHNA, CDR2 YSLEER. Points on this clonotype: Its target is unknown.

A sample-barcoded 5' primer and a J-beta primer mix were used in a second PCR of about 6 to 12 cycles. One entry per CDR3 protein results from TCRdb running MiXCR on the 5' RACE reads. Counted here are 1.8 million or so distinct CDR3 sequences, more than 35% occurring once; the ten biggest clones make up under 30%. The V gene is TRBV4-3, the J gene TRBJ2-3; D possibly corresponds to TRBD2 (6 bases). Sequences were obtained from blood. The source is a human donor in good health. The CDR3 region has the DNA TGCGCCAGCAGCTCCTCACTAGCACTGGATACGCAGTATTTT. As protein: CASSSSLALDTQYF.